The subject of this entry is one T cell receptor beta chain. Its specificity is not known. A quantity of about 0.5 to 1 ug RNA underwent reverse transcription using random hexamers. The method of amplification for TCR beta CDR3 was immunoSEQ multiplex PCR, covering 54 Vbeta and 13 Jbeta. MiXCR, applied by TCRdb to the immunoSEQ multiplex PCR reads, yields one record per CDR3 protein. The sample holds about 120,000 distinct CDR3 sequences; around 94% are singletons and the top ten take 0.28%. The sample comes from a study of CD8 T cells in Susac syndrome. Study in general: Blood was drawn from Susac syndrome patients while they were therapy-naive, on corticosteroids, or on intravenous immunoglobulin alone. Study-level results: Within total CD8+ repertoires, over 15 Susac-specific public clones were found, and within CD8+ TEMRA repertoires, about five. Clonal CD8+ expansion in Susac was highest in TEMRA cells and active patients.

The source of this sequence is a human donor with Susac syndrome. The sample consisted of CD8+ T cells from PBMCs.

The CDR3 region is CASLGRAVGYGYTF. The DNA of the CDR3 is TGTGCCAGCTTGGGGAGGGCAGTGGGCTATGGCTACACCTTC. This chain joins TRBV12-3 or TRBV12-4 and TRBJ1-2, with D unresolved. V lost 8 bases and J 4 bases, leaving 17 bases between the germline ends. This CDR3 region has 14 residues.